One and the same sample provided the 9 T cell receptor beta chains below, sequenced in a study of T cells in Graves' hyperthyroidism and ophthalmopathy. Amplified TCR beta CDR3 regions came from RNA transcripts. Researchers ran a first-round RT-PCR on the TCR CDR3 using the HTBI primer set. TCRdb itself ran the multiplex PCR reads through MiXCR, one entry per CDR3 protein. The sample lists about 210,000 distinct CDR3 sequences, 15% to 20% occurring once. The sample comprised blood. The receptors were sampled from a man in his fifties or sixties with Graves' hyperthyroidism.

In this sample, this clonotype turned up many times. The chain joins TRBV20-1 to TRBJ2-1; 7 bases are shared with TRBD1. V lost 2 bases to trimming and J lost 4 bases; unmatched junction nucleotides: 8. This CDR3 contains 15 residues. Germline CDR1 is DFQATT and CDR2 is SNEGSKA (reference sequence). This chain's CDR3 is CSARTRDRPYNEQFF. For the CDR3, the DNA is TGCAGTGCTAGAACCCGGGACAGACCTTACAATGAGCAGTTCTTC.

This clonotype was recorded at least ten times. This chain's CDR3 is CSARDPKREANTGELFF. In nucleotides, the CDR3 is TGCAGTGCTAGAGATCCTAAGCGGGAGGCGAACACCGGGGAGCTGTTTTTT. This rearrangement joins TRBV20-1 to TRBJ2-2; 9 bases fit TRBD2. This CDR3 region has 17 residues. The V gene end was trimmed by 0 bases and the J gene end by 0 bases; junction bases not matched to a gene: 5. CDR1 and CDR2 (germline): DFQATT, SNEGSKA (reference sequence).

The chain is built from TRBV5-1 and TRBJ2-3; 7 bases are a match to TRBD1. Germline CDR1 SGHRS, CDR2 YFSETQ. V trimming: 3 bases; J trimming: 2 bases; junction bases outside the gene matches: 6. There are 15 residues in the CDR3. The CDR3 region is CASSSRTGDTDTQYF. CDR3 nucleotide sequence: TGCGCCAGCAGCTCGAGGACAGGAGACACAGATACGCAGTATTTT.

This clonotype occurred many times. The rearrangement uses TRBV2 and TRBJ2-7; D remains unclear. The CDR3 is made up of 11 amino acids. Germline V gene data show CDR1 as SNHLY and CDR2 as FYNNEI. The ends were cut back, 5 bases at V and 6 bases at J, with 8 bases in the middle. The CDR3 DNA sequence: TGTGCCAGCAGTTACAGTACCGAGCAGTACTTC. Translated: CASSYSTEQYF.

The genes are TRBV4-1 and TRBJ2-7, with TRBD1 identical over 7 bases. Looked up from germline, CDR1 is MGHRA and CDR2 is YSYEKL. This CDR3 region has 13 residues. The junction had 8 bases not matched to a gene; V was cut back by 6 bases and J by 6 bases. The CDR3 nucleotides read TGCGCCAGCAGACAACCGACAGGGTCCGAGCAGTACTTC. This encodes CASRQPTGSEQYF.

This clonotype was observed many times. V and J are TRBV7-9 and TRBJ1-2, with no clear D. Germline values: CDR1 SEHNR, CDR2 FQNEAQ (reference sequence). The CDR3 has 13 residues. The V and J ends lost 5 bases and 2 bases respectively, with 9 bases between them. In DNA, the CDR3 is TGTGCCAGCAGCCGAGGGAAAAACTATGGCTACACCTTC. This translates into CASSRGKNYGYTF.

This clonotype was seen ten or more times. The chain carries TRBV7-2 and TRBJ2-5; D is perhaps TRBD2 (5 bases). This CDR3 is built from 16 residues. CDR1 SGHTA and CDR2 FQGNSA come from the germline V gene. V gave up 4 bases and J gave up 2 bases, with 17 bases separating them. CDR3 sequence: CASSSGGSGRQETQYF. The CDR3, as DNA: TGTGCCAGCAGCTCCGGTGGCAGCGGCCGACAAGAGACCCAGTACTTC.

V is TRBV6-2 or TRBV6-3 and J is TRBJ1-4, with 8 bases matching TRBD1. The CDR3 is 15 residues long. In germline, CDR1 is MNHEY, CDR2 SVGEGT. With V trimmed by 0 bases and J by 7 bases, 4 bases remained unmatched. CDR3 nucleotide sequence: TGTGCCAGCAGTTACTCGACAGGGGAGGTTGAAAAACTGTTTTTT. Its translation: CASSYSTGEVEKLFF.

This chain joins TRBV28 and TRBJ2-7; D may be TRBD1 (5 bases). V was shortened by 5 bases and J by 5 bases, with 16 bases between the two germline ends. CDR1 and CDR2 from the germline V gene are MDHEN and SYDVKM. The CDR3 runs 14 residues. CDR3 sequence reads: CASSRDDSVDEQYF. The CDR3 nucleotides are TGTGCCAGCAGTCGAGACGACAGCGTCGACGAGCAGTACTTC.